The 18 T cell receptor beta chains below were found in one sample sequenced in a study of shared clonotypes between healthy human individuals (TCRdb year 2020). Library prep was done by the immunoSEQ multiplex PCR assay. In TCRdb, the immuneACCESS table is reduced to in-frame sequences with V and J assigned. These tables do not hold every clone; where another copy was compared, an unresolved V gene accounts for under half, and the others remain unexplained. Within this sample are 2 million or so clones, with over 85% of them counted one time only. 0.1% to 0.15% of the sample is in the top ten clones. Material: naive CD4+ T cells sorted from blood. This sample's cell subset or site label indicates: CD45RA+ positively selected. All receptors come from a man between 18 and 29 years old in good health.

This clone was recorded once. V is TRBV2 and J is TRBJ1-5; D might be TRBD1 (6 bases). The CDR3 is 13 residues long. Trimming took 6 bases from V and 5 from J, leaving 11 bases between them. Per germline, CDR1 SNHLY and CDR2 FYNNEI. CDR3 bases: TGTGCCAGCAGACGGACAGTAGATCAGCCCCAGCATTTT. This codes for CASRRTVDQPQHF.

This chain links TRBV30 with TRBJ1-2, with D possibly matching TRBD1 (6 bases). The V gene lost 2 bases and the J gene lost 5 bases, with 18 bases spanning the gap. The germline gives CDR1 GTSNPN, CDR2 SVGIG (reference sequence). This CDR3 region has 15 residues. CDR3 protein: CAWSPGGGRKYGYTF. CDR3 sequence (DNA): TGTGCCTGGAGTCCTGGTGGGGGGCGCAAGTATGGCTACACCTTC.

This chain links TRBV9 with TRBJ2-6, with D perhaps TRBD1 or TRBD2 (5 bases each). V lost 2 bases to trimming and J lost 2 bases, with 8 bases between them. The CDR3 consists of 15 residues. The germline V gene has CDR1 SGDLS and CDR2 YYNGEE. The chain's CDR3 is CASSVMGAGANVLTF. CDR3 DNA: TGTGCCAGCAGCGTTATGGGGGCTGGGGCCAACGTCCTGACTTTC.

The chain joins TRBV6-5 to TRBJ2-7; 9 bases map to TRBD2. V trimming: 2 bases; J trimming: 0 bases; junction bases outside the gene matches: 5. The germline V gene has CDR1 MNHEY and CDR2 SVGAGI. The CDR3 runs 16 residues. CDR3 nucleotide sequence: TGTGCCAGCAGTTACCTTAGCGGGGGTGGCTCCTACGAGCAGTACTTC. Translating gives CASSYLSGGGSYEQYF.

This chain joins TRBV2 and TRBJ1-1; D gene uncertain. Germline values: CDR1 SNHLY, CDR2 FYNNEI. The CDR3 extends over 14 amino acids. V gave up 7 bases and J gave up 1 base, with 13 bases separating them. CDR3 in amino acids: CASNNQTRNTEAFF. CDR3 nucleotide sequence: TGTGCCAGCAATAATCAGACGCGGAACACTGAAGCTTTCTTT.

This clone was recorded a few times. The same CDR3 arises from other DNA sequences in this sample as well. This chain connects TRBV5-1 to TRBJ1-1, with 7 positions matching TRBD1. The CDR3 contains 14 residues. Trimming removed 3 bases from V and 1 base from J; junction bases left unmatched: 3. Germline V gene data show CDR1 as SGHRS and CDR2 as YFSETQ. This CDR3 reads CASSSGQQNTEAFF. DNA for the CDR3: TGCGCCAGCAGCTCGGGACAGCAGAACACTGAAGCTTTCTTT.

The rearrangement links TRBV5-6 to TRBJ2-7, with D possibly matching TRBD2 (6 bases). Trimming cost V 0 bases and J 2 bases, with 18 bases left between them. CDR1 and CDR2 from the germline V gene are SGHDT and YYEEEE. The CDR3 runs to 17 residues. CDR3 nucleotides: TGTGCCAGCAGCTTGGGGGGCGGAGGGACTCGACCCTACGAGCAGTACTTC. This sequence encodes CASSLGGGGTRPYEQYF.

The V call is TRBV7-2, the J call TRBJ2-7; D ambiguous. Trimming stripped 1 base from V and 4 bases from J, with 11 bases between. From germline, CDR1 is SGHTA and CDR2 FQGNSA. The CDR3 is 14 residues long. CDR3 in DNA: TGTGCCAGCAGCTTAGTCCCGACGTTATACGAGCAGTACTTC. This gives the protein CASSLVPTLYEQYF.

The rearrangement joins TRBV5-8 to TRBJ2-2, with no clear D. Germline lookup yields CDR1 SGHTS and CDR2 YDEGEE. V was cut by 7 bases and J by 2 bases, with 21 bases left in between. This CDR3 comprises 17 residues. This CDR3 reads CASRFALQFLNTGELFF. For the CDR3, the DNA is TGTGCCAGCCGTTTTGCTCTTCAATTCTTAAACACCGGGGAGCTGTTTTTT. Looking up the rest from reference TRBV5-8 and TRBJ2-2 gives the full variable domain: EAGVTQSPTHLIKTRGQQATLRCSPISGHTSVYWYQQALGLGLQFLLWYDEGEERNRGNFPPRFSGRQFPNYSSELNVNALELEDSALYLCASRFALQFLNTGELFFGEGSRLTVL.

The rearrangement links TRBV10-2 to TRBJ2-7, with a tentative D call TRBD2 (6 bases). Trimming cost V 5 bases and J 2 bases, with 16 bases left between them. Germline V gene data show CDR1 as WSHSY and CDR2 as SAAADI. This CDR3 is 15 amino acids long. The CDR3 sequence: CASSYAGLLAYEQYF. The CDR3 bases are TGCGCCAGCAGTTACGCGGGGCTGCTAGCCTACGAGCAGTACTTC.

The chain carries TRBV19 and TRBJ1-1; TRBD1 might be the D (6 bases). Trimming removed 6 bases at V and 2 bases at J, with 10 bases between. Germline CDR1 reads LNHDA; CDR2 reads SQIVND (reference sequence). The CDR3 has 13 residues. This CDR3 is CASREQGNTEAFF. The CDR3 DNA follows: TGTGCCAGTAGGGAACAGGGTAACACTGAAGCTTTCTTT.

The chain couples TRBV19 to TRBJ1-6; D ambiguous. This CDR3 spans 14 amino acids. CDR1 and CDR2 from the germline V gene are LNHDA and SQIVND (reference sequence). The V gene lost 5 bases and the J gene lost 6 bases, with 11 bases spanning the gap. CDR3 region: CASSLQTANSPLHF. In DNA, the CDR3 is TGTGCCAGTAGTCTCCAAACCGCTAATTCACCCCTCCACTTT.

The sample holds one count of this clone. The V and J genes are TRBV5-4 and TRBJ2-2, with TRBD2 identical over 8 bases. The length of the CDR3 is 15 residues. V was clipped by 4 bases and J by 1 base; unmatched bases: 3. The germline CDR1 and CDR2 sequences are SGHNT and YYREEE (reference sequence). This CDR3 reads CASSLSGVNTGELFF. DNA of the CDR3: TGTGCCAGCAGCCTTAGCGGGGTGAACACCGGGGAGCTGTTTTTT.

The chain employs TRBV6-5 and TRBJ2-7, with D perhaps matching TRBD2 (5 bases). V lost 6 bases to trimming and J lost 4 bases, with 16 bases between them. Per the germline V gene, CDR1 is MNHEY and CDR2 is SVGAGI. The CDR3 is 14 residues long. In nucleotides, the CDR3 is TGTGCCAGCAGCCGGACTGCAGCGGAATACGAGCAGTACTTC. This gives the protein CASSRTAAEYEQYF.

V usage is TRBV28 and J usage is TRBJ2-5; 11 nucleotides line up with TRBD1. CDR1 and CDR2 (germline): MDHEN, SYDVKM. V lost 3 bases to trimming and J lost 7 bases; unmatched junction nucleotides: 4. CDR3 length equals 14 residues. In DNA, the CDR3 is TGTGCCAGCAGTTTCTCGGACAGGGGGCTGACCCAGTACTTC. Residues: CASSFSDRGLTQYF. The whole variable domain, filled in from reference TRBV28 and TRBJ2-5, reads DVKVTQSSRYLVKRTGEKVFLECVQDMDHENMFWYRQDPGLGLRLIYFSYDVKMKEKGDIPEGYSVSREKKERFSLILESASTNQTSMYLCASSFSDRGLTQYFGPGTRLLVL.

The chain couples TRBV30 to TRBJ1-6; D unclear. The CDR3 spans 13 residues. V lost 4 bases to trimming and J lost 10 bases, with 14 bases between them. Germline V lookup: CDR1 GTSNPN, CDR2 SVGIG (reference sequence). Here the CDR3 reads CAWIDWLGSPLHF. The CDR3 nucleotides are TGTGCCTGGATTGACTGGTTAGGCTCACCCCTCCACTTT.

J is TRBJ2-7 and V is TRBV6-5, with 11 bases identical to TRBD2. Germline V CDR1 and CDR2: MNHEY, SVGAGI. The CDR3 sequence is 16 residues long. V lost 0 bases to trimming and J lost 4 bases; unmatched junction nucleotides: 5. In DNA form, the CDR3 reads TGTGCCAGCAGTTACTCGAGGCTAGCGGGGGGATACGAGCAGTACTTC. The encoded protein is CASSYSRLAGGYEQYF.

The chain joins TRBV5-1 to TRBJ2-3, with unresolved D. Germline loops: CDR1 SGHRS, CDR2 YFSETQ. The CDR3 is 16 amino acids. Trimming pared 6 bases from V and 2 bases from J, leaving 19 bases between. In nucleotides, the CDR3 is TGCGCCAGCAACCATTGGAGCGCCTACCCCACAGATACGCAGTATTTT. This gives the protein CASNHWSAYPTDTQYF.